Following are 26 T cell receptor beta chains from one sample sequenced in a study of naive and memory T cell subsets. TCR cDNA received a 3' ligated oligonucleotide that carried a UMI. Four PCR rounds used nested alpha and beta constant region primers plus the SP2 primer. One entry per CDR3 protein results from TCRdb running MiXCR on the UMI-ligation and nested PCR reads. This sample has 25,000 to 30,000 distinct CDR3 sequences, with roughly 5.4% found just once. Sequencing used blood. All receptors derive from an adult in good health.

The sample holds many counts of this clonotype. The chain couples TRBV5-4 to TRBJ1-1; D unresolved. Germline loops: CDR1 SGHNT, CDR2 YYREEE (reference sequence). Trimming removed 2 bases from V and 1 base from J, with 6 bases in between. This CDR3 is 13 amino acids long. Here the CDR3 DNA reads TGTGCCAGCAGCTTTCCGGGGAACACTGAAGCTTTCTTT. It codes for CASSFPGNTEAFF. The variable domain in full, with the rest retrieved from reference TRBV5-4 and TRBJ1-1, is ETGVTQSPTHLIKTRGQQVTLRCSSQSGHNTVSWYQQALGQGPQFIFQYYREEENGRGNFPPRFSGLQFPNYSSELNVNALELDDSALYLCASSFPGNTEAFFGQGTRLTVV.

The chain has TRBV7-9 and TRBJ2-5; D possibly matches TRBD1 or TRBD2 (6 bases each). The CDR3 runs to 14 residues. Trimming took off 4 bases at V and 2 bases at J, with 11 bases between the two ends. Germline V gene lookup returns CDR1 SEHNR and CDR2 FQNEAQ (reference sequence). CDR3 DNA sequence: TGTGCCAGCAGCTCGAGGGGGAGGCAAGAGACCCAGTACTTC. It encodes CASSSRGRQETQYF.

This clonotype was seen repeatedly, ten times or more. The chain uses TRBV20-1 and TRBJ1-1; TRBD1 matches at 9 bases. Germline CDR1 reads DFQATT; CDR2 reads SNEGSKA (reference sequence). With V trimmed by 2 bases and J by 5 bases, 6 bases remained unmatched. The CDR3 is 14 amino acids. The CDR3 DNA reads as TGCAGTGCTAGAAAACAGGGGGCAAGGACTGAAGCTTTCTTT. This sequence encodes CSARKQGARTEAFF.

This clonotype came up many times. This sequence joins TRBV3-1 and TRBJ1-1; D gene unclear. This CDR3 is built from 13 residues. The V gene's germline CDR1 is LGHDT and CDR2 YNNKEL (reference sequence). Trimming removed 3 bases from V and 5 bases from J, with 10 bases in between. CDR3 sequence reads: CASSQLRATEAFF. Here the CDR3 DNA reads TGTGCCAGCAGCCAGCTCAGAGCGACTGAAGCTTTCTTT.

By its share, this clonotype is medium-sized (0.01 to 0.1%). V gene TRBV12-3 or TRBV12-4 combines with J gene TRBJ2-3; maybe TRBD2 (6 bases). The CDR3 is 16 amino acids. The V end lost 6 bases, the J end lost 1 base, and 17 bases lay between the germline ends. The CDR3 protein is CASSPGLNQRTDTQYF. CDR3 nucleotide sequence: TGTGCCAGCAGCCCGGGACTCAACCAACGCACAGATACGCAGTATTTT.

This clonotype has at least ten counts. V and J are TRBV7-2 and TRBJ2-7; D perhaps matches TRBD2 (5 bases). The CDR3 sequence is 16 residues long. The ends were cut back, 6 bases at V and 7 bases at J, with 25 bases in the middle. Germline V lookup: CDR1 SGHTA, CDR2 FQGNSA. CDR3 amino acids: CASSRASETLGREQYF. The CDR3 DNA is TGTGCCAGCAGTCGGGCGTCCGAGACTTTGGGGAGAGAGCAGTACTTC.

The sample holds many counts of this clonotype. CDR3: CSARRSLAGGPREETQYF. The CDR3 region has the DNA TGCAGTGCACGGAGATCACTAGCGGGAGGGCCGAGGGAAGAGACCCAGTACTTC. The rearrangement links TRBV20-1 to TRBJ2-5; 13 nucleotides match TRBD2. Germline CDR1 is DFQATT and CDR2 is SNEGSKA (reference sequence). The V gene end was trimmed by 6 bases and the J gene end by 3 bases; junction bases not matched to a gene: 16. The CDR3 sequence is 18 residues long.

In its sample, this clonotype was seen many times. The genes are TRBV13 and TRBJ2-7; D gene unclear. V lost 5 bases and J lost 5, with 10 bases in between. The CDR3 has 12 amino acids. Germline V lookup: CDR1 PRHDT, CDR2 FYEKMQ (reference sequence). The CDR3 region is CASSRSFHEQYF. The CDR3 DNA reads TGTGCCAGCAGCCGGAGTTTCCACGAGCAGTACTTC.

This clonotype was counted ten times or more. The J gene is TRBJ2-5, the V gene TRBV20-1; D ambiguous. CDR1 and CDR2 (germline): DFQATT, SNEGSKA (reference sequence). V lost 4 bases and J 1 base, leaving 1 base between the germline ends. The CDR3 totals 10 residues. The CDR3 protein is CSAIQETQYF. The CDR3 bases are TGCAGTGCTATCCAAGAGACCCAGTACTTC.

This clonotype occurred many times. J is TRBJ2-1 and V is TRBV24-1; 11 bases match TRBD2. CDR1 and CDR2 from the germline V gene are KGHDR and SFDVKD. The CDR3 is 15 residues long. The V segment lost 4 bases and the J segment 6 bases; nucleotides outside the gene matches: 4. The CDR3 loop reads CATSDLTSGTNEQFF. The CDR3, as DNA: TGTGCCACCAGTGACCTGACTAGCGGGACCAATGAGCAGTTCTTC.

The chain links TRBV19 to TRBJ1-1; D is ambiguous. V gave up 6 bases and J gave up 2 bases, with 10 bases separating them. Germline CDR1 reads LNHDA; CDR2 reads SQIVND (reference sequence). This CDR3 is 13 amino acids long. CDR3 amino acids: CASSQDLNTEAFF. Here the CDR3 DNA reads TGTGCCAGTAGCCAGGACCTAAACACTGAAGCTTTCTTT.

This clonotype has a count of ten or more. The V call is TRBV7-8, the J call TRBJ1-5; D is unresolved. Between the trimmed V and J ends, which lost 1 base and 3 bases, there was a span of 4 bases. The CDR3 is made up of 13 amino acids. Germline V gene sequence: CDR1 SGHVS, CDR2 FQNEAQ. The CDR3: CASSLGINQPQHF. CDR3 coding DNA: TGTGCCAGCAGCTTAGGGATCAATCAGCCCCAGCATTTT. Complete variable domain (other parts from reference TRBV7-8 and TRBJ1-5): GAGVSQSPRYKVAKRGQDVALRCDPISGHVSLFWYQQALGQGPEFLTYFQNEAQLDKSGLPSDRFFAERPEGSVSTLKIQRTQQEDSAVYLCASSLGINQPQHFGDGTRLSIL.

J is TRBJ2-6 and V is TRBV4-3, with TRBD2 as a possible D gene (5 bases). Looked up from germline, CDR1 is LGHNA and CDR2 is YSLEER. This CDR3 has 16 amino acids. The V end lost 4 bases, the J end lost 0 bases, and 10 bases lay between the germline ends. The CDR3 region is CASSPQAGSGANVLTF. The DNA of the CDR3 is TGCGCCAGCAGCCCCCAGGCGGGCTCTGGGGCCAACGTCCTGACTTTC.

This clonotype was detected once. V usage is TRBV4-1 and J usage is TRBJ2-1; D gene unclear. The CDR3 totals 14 residues. Germline CDR1 is MGHRA and CDR2 is YSYEKL. The CDR3 spells CACRAATTTNEQFF. The CDR3 nucleotides read TGCGCTTGTAGAGCAGCGACAACGACCAATGAGCAGTTCTTC.

This clonotype was detected only a few times. The V and J genes are TRBV21-1 and TRBJ2-1; no DNA check was done on the table's D call, TRBD2. TRBV21-1 is listed as a pseudogene. This CDR3 comprises 15 residues. The CDR3 region is CASSALAGGPNEQFF. For the CDR3, the DNA is TGTGCCAGCAGCGCGTTAGCGGGAGGGCCTAATGAGCAGTTCTTC.

There are a few counts of this clonotype. The DNA for the CDR3 is TGCAGTGCTATGGATACCAGGCTAGCGGTCTACAATGAGCAGTTCTTC. It encodes CSAMDTRLAVYNEQFF. The gene calls are TRBV20-1 and TRBJ2-1; 7 nucleotides agree with TRBD2. The ends lost 4 bases at V and 3 bases at J; junction bases unmatched: 12. Germline-derived CDR1 and CDR2 are DFQATT and SNEGSKA (reference sequence). This CDR3 is built from 16 residues.

In its sample, this clonotype was seen many times. The chain carries TRBV4-3 and TRBJ2-7, with a possible D match to TRBD2 (6 bases). V was shortened by 1 base and J by 4 bases, with 11 bases between the two germline ends. This CDR3 region has 14 residues. Germline values: CDR1 LGHNA, CDR2 YSLEER. The CDR3 DNA is TGCGCCAGCAGCCAAGGGGGGGTCACTTACGAGCAGTACTTC. It translates to CASSQGGVTYEQYF.

The CDR3 protein is CASSLAAGETQYF. The DNA for the CDR3 is TGTGCCAGCAGCTTAGCGGCGGGGGAGACCCAGTACTTC. The chain is built from TRBV7-2 and TRBJ2-5; a weak D match, TRBD2 (6 bases). Germline assignment: CDR1 SGHTA and CDR2 FQGNSA. The V and J ends lost 0 bases and 5 bases respectively, with 7 bases between them. The CDR3 contains 13 residues.

In its sample, this clonotype was seen many times. The chain employs TRBV10-3 and TRBJ1-2; D uncertain. Germline values: CDR1 ENHRY, CDR2 SYGVKD. V was cut by 6 bases and J by 3 bases, with 5 bases left in between. This CDR3 is built from 11 residues. The CDR3 is CAIRGDYGYTF. The CDR3 DNA reads TGTGCCATCAGGGGCGACTATGGCTACACCTTC.

This clonotype has a count of ten or more. The gene calls are TRBV6-5 and TRBJ1-6, with D maybe TRBD1 (5 bases). The CDR3 has 14 residues. Germline loops: CDR1 MNHEY, CDR2 SVGAGI. V was clipped by 6 bases and J by 10 bases, with 16 bases between them. CDR3 loop: CASRPAGKQSPLHF. CDR3 bases: TGTGCCAGCAGACCCGCAGGGAAACAATCACCCCTCCACTTT.

This clonotype was seen many times. The genes are TRBV4-3 and TRBJ2-1; tentative D call: TRBD2 (5 bases). With 3 bases removed from V and 1 base from J, the gap between germline ends came to 13 bases. CDR1 is LGHNA, CDR2 YSLEER, per germline. This CDR3 contains 16 residues. The CDR3 here is CASSQAGGRSYNEQFF. The CDR3 DNA reads TGCGCCAGCAGCCAGGCCGGAGGACGTTCCTACAATGAGCAGTTCTTC.

This clonotype was counted at least ten times. This sequence joins TRBV18 and TRBJ2-2; no firm D call. The CDR3 runs to 13 residues. Germline lookup yields CDR1 KGHSH and CDR2 LQKENI. V shed 2 bases and J shed 0 bases, with 1 base lying between them. CDR3 in DNA: TGTGCCAGCTCACCAGCGAACACCGGGGAGCTGTTTTTT. This sequence encodes CASSPANTGELFF.

V gene TRBV18 combines with J gene TRBJ2-7, with D uncertain. The CDR3 is 14 residues long. V lost 3 bases, J lost 3 bases, and 12 bases lay in between. The V gene's germline CDR1 is KGHSH and CDR2 LQKENI. This chain's CDR3 is CASSPVTESYEQYF. Written as DNA, the CDR3 is TGTGCCAGCTCACCGGTAACGGAGAGCTACGAGCAGTACTTC.

The table lists this clonotype with many counts. The genes are TRBV12-3 or TRBV12-4 and TRBJ2-7; 7 nucleotides match TRBD1. V lost 6 bases to trimming and J lost 3 bases; unmatched junction nucleotides: 5. CDR3 length: 13 amino acids. The CDR3 is CASRRGTDYEQYF. CDR3 nucleotides: TGTGCCAGCAGGCGTGGGACAGACTACGAGCAGTACTTC.

Sample share makes this clonotype medium-sized (0.01 to 0.1%). The chain combines TRBV12-3 or TRBV12-4 with TRBJ2-5, with a weak D call TRBD1 (5 bases). The CDR3 totals 14 residues. Between the trimmed V and J ends, which lost 8 bases and 5 bases, there was a span of 18 bases. The CDR3 is CASSPQGRTETQYF. CDR3 bases: TGTGCCAGCTCGCCCCAGGGTAGGACCGAGACCCAGTACTTC.

This clonotype was counted ten times or more. V usage is TRBV7-3 and J usage is TRBJ2-2; D remains ambiguous. V was pared by 0 bases and J by 5 bases, with 1 base between. The germline CDR1 and CDR2 sequences are SGHTA and FQGTGA. This CDR3 has 12 amino acids. This chain's CDR3 is CASSLTTGELFF. The DNA for the CDR3 is TGTGCCAGCAGCTTAACAACCGGGGAGCTGTTTTTT. Together with reference TRBV7-3 and TRBJ2-2, the CDR3 gives the full variable domain: GAGVSQTPSNKVTEKGKYVELRCDPISGHTALYWYRQSLGQGPEFLIYFQGTGAADDSGLPNDRFFAVRPEGSVSTLKIQRTERGDSAVYLCASSLTTGELFFGEGSRLTVL.